Sequencing of this T cell receptor (beta chain) was carried out in a study of Graves' ophthalmopathy and Graves' hyperthyroidism (dated by TCRdb to the late 2010s). In the study overall: Peripheral blood samples were taken at the time of initial diagnosis, before any treatment was given. The study used signatures of the TCR beta repertoire to tell Graves' ophthalmopathy apart from Graves' hyperthyroidism and to predict which patients would progress to ophthalmopathy. In total, 135 blood samples were TCR-sequenced: 43 ophthalmopathy, 75 hyperthyroidism and some 17 hyperthyroidism-to-ophthalmopathy patients. To explore V-J signatures distinguishing ophthalmopathy from hyperthyroidism, a discovery set of approximately 100 patients (fewer than 45 ophthalmopathy, over 55 stable hyperthyroidism) was enrolled. For independent validation, a separate cohort was made up of 18 hyperthyroidism patients plus 17 patients who later progressed from hyperthyroidism to ophthalmopathy. In roughly 6 hyperthyroidism patients, T-cell repertoires of thyroid tissue and blood were compared. After sampling, hyperthyroidism patients received methimazole starting at 30 mg daily, and ophthalmopathy patients received high-dose intravenous methylprednisolone.

Counted from cysteine to phenylalanine, this CDR3 has 15 amino acids. Only the CDR3 part of the read is kept: 45 bases, read in frame from the first base. V is pared back by 5 bases and J by 2 bases, with 15 bases lying between the germline termini. Sequences SGHTA (CDR1) and FQGTGA (CDR2) are obtained from the germline V gene. For repertoire sequencing, TCR beta CDR3 regions were amplified from RNA transcripts. A first-round RT-PCR used HTBI primers with the Qiagen OneStep RT-PCR kit, followed by a second-round multiplex PCR, size selection and purification. Libraries were sequenced on an Illumina HiSeq2000 using paired-end 100 bp reads. The original pipeline was this. Reads were processed with SOAPnuke, discarding reads with adapters, uncalled bases, mean Phred below 15, or no exact constant-primer or identifier match. COPE v1.2.5 was used to merge high-quality paired reads. Unique nucleotide sequences were defined as clonotypes and aligned to IMGT TRB V, D and J references using MiTCR v1.1. Only V-J combinations with frequency above 0.0001 were analysed, covering around 99% of repertoires. For each V-J combination, a TCR clonal expansion and chaos score was defined as F50 clonal expansion divided by the chaos observed in the TCRdist matrix. Welch's t-statistics and random forest were used to narrow the features down to 10 to 15 V-J combinations, which were then fed into a naive Bayes classifier. The Morisita-Horn index was used to measure how similar the thyroid and blood repertoires were. TCRdb passed the public sequencing reads through fastp at Q25 and MiXCR, retaining productive beta sequences. Entries that share a CDR3 protein sequence are merged under the most common genes and DNA. The V and J calls and clone size are TCRdb's, not the authors'. The sample table records 300,000 to 350,000 distinct CDR3 sequences; roughly a sixth of these occur just once. The leading ten clones occupy approximately 13% of the sample.

The ophthalmopathy patients had moderately to severely active disease, with a Clinical Activity Score of 3 or higher, a NOSPECS grade of 4 or higher, and a disease duration of less than 3 months. Anyone with other autoimmune diseases, uncontrolled infections, pregnancy or lactation was excluded from the study. Diagnosis relied on clinical symptoms, serum thyroxine, TRAb, thyroid ultrasound and orbital computed tomography. PBMCs were isolated from about 10 ml of fresh peripheral blood by Ficoll-Paque density gradient centrifugation. Trizol reagent was used to extract the total RNA, and its quality was then checked on an Agilent 2100 Bioanalyzer. This clonotype came up many times. Its antigen is still unknown. Base-call qualities are not available, and no considerably larger clone is one nucleotide away. What the authors observed across the whole study: Most expanded thyroid clonotypes with frequency above 0.001 were also detected in blood, suggesting blood repertoires may reflect the thyroid immune response. No statistical method was used to set the sample size in advance, and the investigators knew which group each participant was assigned to. The 13-signature model separated ophthalmopathy from stable hyperthyroidism with around 90% sensitivity and about 84% specificity in cross-validation, and 80%/75% in the test set. In validation, the model predicted ophthalmopathy progression with more than 70% sensitivity and about 77% specificity; 12 predicted patients were CT-confirmed with GO in a median of around 6 months.

Sequencing used peripheral blood. The clonotype comes from an adult man with Graves' ophthalmopathy. In this chain, TRBV7-3 is recombined with TRBJ2-5; TRBD1 is a weak D gene call, 6 bases matching. The CDR3: CASSETGTSQETQYF. The DNA sequence is TGTGCCAGCAGCGAAACCGGGACATCTCAAGAGACCCAGTACTTC.